This T cell receptor (beta chain) appears in the sequencing data of a study of identical twins. A single record per CDR3 protein comes from TCRdb applying MiXCR to the 5' RACE reads. The sample yields some 230,000 distinct CDR3 sequences, 6.5% to 8% seen once. The CDR3 contains 13 residues. The germline V gene encodes CDR1 SGHVS and CDR2 FQNEAQ. V was cut by 2 bases and J by 4 bases, with 8 bases left in between. The same data also contributed to another study, on T cells expressing NK-cell markers. According to that study: Sequencing of TCR beta repertoires drew on sorted CD3+CD56+NKG2C+, CD3+CD56+NKG2C- and CD3+CD56-NKG2C+ T cells.

The receptor comes from a young woman in good health. The chain employs TRBV7-8 and TRBJ2-5; D not resolved. Specimen: CD8+ T cells sorted from blood. CDR3 nucleotides: TGTGCCAGCAGCTTAAACCTTCTAGAGACCCAGTACTTC. Translation gives CASSLNLLETQYF.